This T cell receptor (beta chain) emerged from a study of chemoradiotherapy in HPV16-positive cancers. About the research overall: Candidate HPV-specific T-cell clones and common TCR motifs came from functional assays in a couple of HPV16-positive patients.

Samples were taken several times over chemoradiotherapy. Using immunoSEQ multiplex PCR, the repertoire was profiled, and TCRdb retains in-frame clones only, with some absent. Of more than 1,200 clones listed, nearly 90% are singletons. The CDR3 is made up of 14 amino acids. Germline values: CDR1 GTSNPN, CDR2 SVGIG (reference sequence). Trimming removed 0 bases from V and 3 bases from J, with 9 bases in between. J is TRBJ1-5 and V is TRBV30, with D hard to call. This receptor was obtained from a human donor with HPV-associated anogenital cancer. Source: tumor tissue, taken from a patient who underwent chemoradiotherapy. Here the CDR3 DNA reads TGTGCCTGGAGTGTAGGCAGATTCAATCAGCCCCAGCATTTT. This encodes CAWSVGRFNQPQHF.